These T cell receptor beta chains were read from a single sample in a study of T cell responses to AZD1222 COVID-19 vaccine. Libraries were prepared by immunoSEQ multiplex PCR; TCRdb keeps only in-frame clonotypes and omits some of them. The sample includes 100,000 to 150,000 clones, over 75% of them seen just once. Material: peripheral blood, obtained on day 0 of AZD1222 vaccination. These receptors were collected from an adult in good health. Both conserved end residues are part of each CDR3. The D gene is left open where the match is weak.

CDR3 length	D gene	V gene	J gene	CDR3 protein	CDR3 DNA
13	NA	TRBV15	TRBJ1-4	CATSRDPREKLFF	TGTGCCACCAGCAGAGATCCCAGGGAAAAACTGTTTTTT
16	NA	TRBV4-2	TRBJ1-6	CASSQARTAGNSPLHF	TGTGCCAGCAGCCAAGCCCGGACAGCCGGTAATTCACCCCTCCACTTT
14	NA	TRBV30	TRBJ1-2	CAWSVRRQGNGYTF	TGTGCCTGGAGTGTACGACGGCAGGGAAATGGCTACACCTTC
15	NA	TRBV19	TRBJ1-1	CASRGIGRRNTEAFF	TGTGCCAGTCGCGGCATAGGACGGAGGAACACTGAAGCTTTCTTT
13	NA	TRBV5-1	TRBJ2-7	CASSSGDSYEQYF	TGCGCCAGCAGCTCCGGGGATAGTTACGAGCAGTACTTC
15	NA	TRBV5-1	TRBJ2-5	CASSLGQPYQETQYF	TGCGCCAGCAGCTTGGGACAGCCGTACCAAGAGACCCAGTACTTC
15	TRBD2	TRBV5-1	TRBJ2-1	CASSPFAGAGTEQFF	TGCGCCAGCAGCCCGTTTGCGGGAGCGGGAACAGAGCAGTTCTTC
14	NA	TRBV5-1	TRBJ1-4	CASSLAAGNEKLFF	TGCGCCAGCAGCTTGGCGGCAGGGAATGAAAAACTGTTTTTT
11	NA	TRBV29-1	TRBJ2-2	CSCDEAGELFF	TGCAGCTGTGATGAGGCCGGGGAGCTGTTTTTT
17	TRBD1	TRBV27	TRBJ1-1	CASSFRGGGFQNTEAFF	TGTGCCAGCAGTTTTAGAGGGGGCGGATTCCAGAACACTGAAGCTTTCTTT
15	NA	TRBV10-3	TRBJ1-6	CAISVGRPSDSPLHF	TGTGCCATCAGTGTCGGGCGGCCCTCGGATTCACCCCTCCACTTT
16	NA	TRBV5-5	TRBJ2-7	CASSLAVSPSSYEQYF	TGTGCCAGCAGCTTGGCCGTCTCTCCGAGCTCCTACGAGCAGTACTTC
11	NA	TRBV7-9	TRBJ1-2	CASSFNYGYTF	TGTGCCAGCAGCTTCAACTATGGCTACACCTTC
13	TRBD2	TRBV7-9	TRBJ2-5	CASRIAGEETQYF	TGTGCCAGCAGGATAGCGGGGGAAGAGACCCAGTACTTC
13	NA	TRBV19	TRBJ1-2	CAVTGPLTYGYTF	TGTGCCGTAACAGGGCCCCTTACCTATGGCTACACCTTC
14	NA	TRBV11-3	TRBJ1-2	CASSAAAASRGYTF	TGTGCCAGCAGCGCGGCGGCTGCCAGTAGGGGCTACACCTTC
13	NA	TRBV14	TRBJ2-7	CASSQLTRHEQYF	TGTGCCAGCAGCCAATTGACCCGCCACGAGCAGTACTTC
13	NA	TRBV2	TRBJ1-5	CATGGDVHQPQHF	TGTGCCACCGGTGGGGACGTCCATCAGCCCCAGCATTTT
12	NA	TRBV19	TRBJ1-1	CASEGVATEAFF	TGTGCCAGTGAGGGGGTCGCCACTGAAGCTTTCTTT
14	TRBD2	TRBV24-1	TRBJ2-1	CATSDPGTSDEQFF	TGTGCCACCAGTGATCCCGGGACTAGCGATGAGCAGTTCTTC
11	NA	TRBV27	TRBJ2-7	CASRNYYEQYF	TGTGCCAGCAGGAACTACTACGAGCAGTACTTC
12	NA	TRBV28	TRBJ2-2	CASSLRAGELFF	TGTGCCAGCAGTTTACGAGCAGGGGAGCTGTTTTTT
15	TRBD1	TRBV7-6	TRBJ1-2	CASSLVGTGTSGYTF	TGTGCCAGCAGCTTAGTGGGGACAGGGACGAGTGGCTACACCTTC
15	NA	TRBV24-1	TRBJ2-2	CATSDSTGNTGELFF	TGTGCCACCAGTGATTCCACAGGGAACACCGGGGAGCTGTTTTTT
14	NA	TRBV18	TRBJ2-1	CASSPFPRDNEQFF	TGTGCCAGCTCACCTTTTCCGCGGGACAATGAGCAGTTCTTC
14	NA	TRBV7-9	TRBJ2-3	CASSLDASPGTQYF	TGTGCCAGCAGCTTAGACGCTAGCCCCGGTACGCAGTATTTT
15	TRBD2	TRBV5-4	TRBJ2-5	CASSLKTSGQETQYF	TGTGCCAGCAGCTTGAAAACTAGCGGGCAAGAGACCCAGTACTTC
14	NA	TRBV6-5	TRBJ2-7	CASSYSKADYEQYF	TGTGCCAGCAGTTACTCGAAGGCGGACTACGAGCAGTACTTC
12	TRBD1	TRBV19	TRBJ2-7	CASRDRDYEQYF	TGTGCCAGCCGGGACAGGGACTACGAGCAGTACTTC
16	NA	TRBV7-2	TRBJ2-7	CASSLGGSYLTYEQYF	TGTGCCAGCAGCTTGGGGGGCAGTTACCTTACCTACGAGCAGTACTTC